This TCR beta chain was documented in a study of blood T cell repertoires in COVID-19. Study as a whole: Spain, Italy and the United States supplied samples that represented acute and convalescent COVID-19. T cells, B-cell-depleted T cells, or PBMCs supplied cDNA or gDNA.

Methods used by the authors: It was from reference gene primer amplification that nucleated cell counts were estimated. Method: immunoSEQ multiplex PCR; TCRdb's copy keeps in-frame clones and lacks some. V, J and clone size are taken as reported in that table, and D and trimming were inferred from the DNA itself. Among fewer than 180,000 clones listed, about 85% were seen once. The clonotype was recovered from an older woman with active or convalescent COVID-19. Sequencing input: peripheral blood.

The CDR3, as DNA: TGCGCCAGCAGTCCACGACCTGGAGAAACCGGATTACCCCAGAACACTGAAGCTTTCTTT. This encodes CASSPRPGETGLPQNTEAFF. The chain combines TRBV10-1 with TRBJ1-1; D not certain. Trimming pared 5 bases from V and 1 base from J, leaving 29 bases between. CDR3 length: 20 amino acids. Germline lookup yields CDR1 WNHNN and CDR2 SYGVQD (reference sequence).